This entry lists 5 T cell receptor beta chains sequenced from one sample in a study of blood T cell repertoires in COVID-19. The method was immunoSEQ multiplex PCR; TCRdb's version includes in-frame clones alone and lacks a portion of them. The sample has more than 200,000 clones, 80% to 90% seen once. The sample taken for sequencing was peripheral blood. These receptors all come from a woman of 80 years or more with acute or convalescent COVID-19.

V and J are TRBV24-1 and TRBJ2-1; maybe TRBD2 (7 bases). Germline values: CDR1 KGHDR, CDR2 SFDVKD. Trimming stripped 4 bases from V and 3 bases from J, with 15 bases between. The CDR3 consists of 16 residues. This CDR3 is CATSETTGRDYNEQFF. CDR3 nucleotide sequence: TGTGCCACCAGTGAAACCACAGGGAGGGACTACAATGAGCAGTTCTTC.

This chain joins TRBV29-1 and TRBJ2-7; D may be TRBD2 (6 bases). Germline V gene lookup returns CDR1 SQVTM and CDR2 ANQGSEA. V was trimmed by 6 bases and J by 2 bases, leaving 8 bases between them. The CDR3 extends over 11 amino acids. CDR3 nucleotide sequence: TGCAGCGTACAGCGGGCCTACGAGCAGTACTTC. This encodes CSVQRAYEQYF.

The chain is built from TRBV9 and TRBJ1-2; 8 bases are a match to TRBD1. With 3 bases clipped from V and 0 bases from J, the junction kept 16 bases outside the gene matches. Germline CDR1 is SGDLS and CDR2 is YYNGEE. The CDR3 contains 19 residues. CDR3 nucleotides: TGTGCCAGCAGCGGGGTATCCGGACAGGGACTACGCGCTAACTATGGCTACACCTTC. Translated: CASSGVSGQGLRANYGYTF.

The J gene is TRBJ2-5, the V gene TRBV5-6, with D maybe TRBD2 (6 bases). Germline V gene sequence: CDR1 SGHDT, CDR2 YYEEEE. The CDR3 sequence is 15 residues long. Trimming took 2 bases from V and 4 from J, leaving 15 bases between them. Written as DNA, the CDR3 is TGTGCCAGCAGCTTTGGCGCCCGGGAGCGAGAGACCCAGTACTTC. It codes for CASSFGARERETQYF.

The gene calls are TRBV3-1 (or the pseudogene TRBV3-2) and TRBJ2-3; 7 nucleotides align to TRBD2. CDR3 size: 15 residues. Germline CDR1 and CDR2: LGHDT and YNNKEL (reference sequence). The trim removed 4 bases at V and 2 bases at J, leaving 6 bases unmatched. The CDR3 coding sequence is TGTGCCAGCAGCCGTGGGACTAACCCCACAGATACGCAGTATTTT. Amino acids: CASSRGTNPTDTQYF.